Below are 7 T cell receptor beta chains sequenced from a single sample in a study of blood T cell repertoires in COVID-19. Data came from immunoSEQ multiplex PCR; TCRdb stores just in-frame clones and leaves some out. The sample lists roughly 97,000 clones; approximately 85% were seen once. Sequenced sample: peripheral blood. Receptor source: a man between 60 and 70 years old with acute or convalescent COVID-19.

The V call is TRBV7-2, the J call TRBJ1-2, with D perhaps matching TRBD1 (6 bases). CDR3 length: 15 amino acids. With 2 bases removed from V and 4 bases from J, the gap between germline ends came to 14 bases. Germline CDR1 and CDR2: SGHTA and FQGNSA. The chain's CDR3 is CASSLPGQLIYGYTF. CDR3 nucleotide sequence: TGTGCCAGCAGCTTACCTGGACAGCTTATCTATGGCTACACCTTC.

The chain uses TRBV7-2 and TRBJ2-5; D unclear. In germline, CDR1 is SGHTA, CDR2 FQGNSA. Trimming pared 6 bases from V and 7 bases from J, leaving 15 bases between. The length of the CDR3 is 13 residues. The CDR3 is CASSTGSLGTQYF. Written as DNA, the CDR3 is TGTGCCAGCAGTACCGGGTCCTTGGGGACCCAGTACTTC.

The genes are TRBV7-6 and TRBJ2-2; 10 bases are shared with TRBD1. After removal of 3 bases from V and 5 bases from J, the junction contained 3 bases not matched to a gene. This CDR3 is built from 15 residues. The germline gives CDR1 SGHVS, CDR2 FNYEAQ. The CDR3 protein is CASSFGTGETGELFF. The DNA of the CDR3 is TGTGCCAGCAGCTTTGGGACAGGGGAAACCGGGGAGCTGTTTTTT.

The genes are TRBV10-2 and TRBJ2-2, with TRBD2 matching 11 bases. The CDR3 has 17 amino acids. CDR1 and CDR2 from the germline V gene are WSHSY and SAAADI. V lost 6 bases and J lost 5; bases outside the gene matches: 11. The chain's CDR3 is CASSRGGLAELTGELFF. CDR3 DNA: TGCGCCAGCAGCCGGGGGGGACTAGCGGAGCTTACCGGGGAGCTGTTTTTT.

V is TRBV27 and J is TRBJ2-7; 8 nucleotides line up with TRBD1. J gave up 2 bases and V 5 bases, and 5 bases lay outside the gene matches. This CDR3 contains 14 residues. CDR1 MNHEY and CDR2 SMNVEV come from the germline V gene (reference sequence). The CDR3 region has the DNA TGTGCCAGCAGTCCCGACAGGGGAACCTACGAGCAGTACTTC. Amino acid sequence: CASSPDRGTYEQYF.

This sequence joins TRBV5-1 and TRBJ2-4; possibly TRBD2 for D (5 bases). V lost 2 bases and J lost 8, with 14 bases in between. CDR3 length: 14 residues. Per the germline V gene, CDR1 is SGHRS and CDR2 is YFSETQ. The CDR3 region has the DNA TGCGCCAGCAGCTTAATCTGGAGGTCCGACATTCAGTACTTC. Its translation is CASSLIWRSDIQYF.

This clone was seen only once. CDR3 nucleotides: TGTGCCAGCAGTACCCGGGGGAGCAATCAGCCCCAGCATTTT. Protein sequence: CASSTRGSNQPQHF. The rearrangement uses TRBV6-5 and TRBJ1-5; possible D gene TRBD1, 5 bases. The germline CDR1 and CDR2 sequences are MNHEY and SVGAGI. Deletions cut 5 bases from V and 1 base from J, with 9 bases between. CDR3 size: 14 residues.